A selection of T cell receptor beta chains follows, all from one sample in a study of human T cells and chemical hapten exposure. In TCRdb, the RACE reads were re-called with MiXCR into one record per CDR3 protein. Here the sample spans about 380,000 distinct CDR3 sequences, 4% to 5.5% being singletons. Sequenced here: whole blood, sampled in connection with sensitization to the hapten diphenylcyclopropenone (DPC). These receptors all stem from a woman aged 50 to 60 with alopecia areata. Some clones in this sample may be carry-over from other donors' samples. Each CDR3 is given with its conserved first and last residue.

CASSLQRGEDTQYF | TRBJ2-3 | TRBV5-5
CASSYDRGLNSPLHF | TRBJ1-6 | TRBV7-8
CSASGSGGRTDTQYF | TRBJ2-3 | TRBV20-1
CASSGLAGNTGELFF | TRBJ2-2 | TRBV3-1
CSTVLAGEQYF | TRBJ2-7 | TRBV20-1
CASSYREHSPLHF | TRBJ1-6 | TRBV6-5
CASSWDGFYEQYF | TRBJ2-7 | TRBV12-3/TRBV12-4
CASSVGLGELFF | TRBJ2-2 | TRBV6-2/TRBV6-3
CASSASMGAFF | TRBJ1-1 | TRBV25-1
CASSVDGANYGYTF | TRBJ1-2 | TRBV9